A selection of T cell receptor beta chains follows, all from one sample in a study of cytomegalovirus exposure and HLA in healthy donors. Repertoires were generated with immunoSEQ multiplex PCR, while TCRdb's copy carries only in-frame clones and drops some. The sample contains 160,000 or so clones, around four fifths of which appear only once. The material sequenced was PBMCs. The receptors here all came from a male donor in good health and CMV-seronegative. The CDR3 runs from the conserved cysteine through the conserved F or W. A D gene is named only where the DNA matches it firmly. For some rows the clone size is stated as once, few or many, or as a class when expanded; others skip it.

TRBD1,TRBJ1-1,TRBV13,.,CASSLRFRGRTEAFF,TGTGCCAGCAGCTTAAGATTTAGGGGGCGGACTGAAGCTTTCTTT
.,TRBJ2-1,TRBV4-2,few,CASSQDGGSRPNNEQFF,TGTGCCAGCAGCCAAGATGGGGGGAGTCGGCCGAACAATGAGCAGTTCTTC
TRBD1,TRBJ1-1,TRBV18,.,CASSPLSRGADTEAFF,TGTGCCAGCTCACCCCTTTCCAGGGGGGCAGACACTGAAGCTTTCTTT
TRBD2,TRBJ2-1,TRBV10-3,few,CAISDRTSGSTEQFF,TGTGCCATCAGTGATCGGACTAGCGGGAGCACTGAGCAGTTCTTC
TRBD1,TRBJ1-1,TRBV7-6,.,CASSAGTGLSEAFF,TGTGCCAGCAGCGCCGGGACAGGGCTTTCCGAAGCTTTCTTT
.,TRBJ1-1,TRBV7-8,.,CASSADTGRGTEAFF,TGTGCCAGCAGCGCCGACACCGGTCGCGGGACTGAAGCTTTCTTT
TRBD1,TRBJ1-2,TRBV25-1,.,CASSERGGQGFGYTF,TGTGCCAGCAGTGAAAGAGGCGGACAGGGGTTTGGCTACACCTTC
.,TRBJ2-7,TRBV4-1,once,CASSLFPGTSYEQYF,TGCGCCAGCAGCCTTTTCCCCGGGACATCTTACGAGCAGTACTTC
.,TRBJ2-7,TRBV7-5,.,CARSLAREQYF,TGTGCCAGAAGCTTAGCACGGGAGCAGTACTTC
.,TRBJ2-7,TRBV6-1,few,CASSEGPYRVRLSYEQYF,TGTGCCAGCAGTGAAGGGCCCTACAGGGTCCGGCTTTCCTACGAGCAGTACTTC
TRBD1,TRBJ1-2,TRBV7-8,.,CASSDRDPNYGYTF,TGTGCCAGCAGCGACAGGGATCCTAACTATGGCTACACCTTC
.,TRBJ2-7,TRBV30,.,CACRTEAYEQYF,TGTGCCTGCAGGACAGAAGCCTACGAGCAGTACTTC
.,TRBJ2-5,TRBV11-1,.,CASSLGGKETQYF,TGTGCCAGCAGCTTAGGAGGGAAAGAGACCCAGTACTTC
TRBD2,TRBJ2-5,TRBV19,.,CASSGTLAGVIETQYF,TGTGCCAGTAGTGGTACACTAGCGGGAGTTATAGAGACCCAGTACTTC
.,TRBJ1-2,TRBV7-2,.,CASSLSLVRGENGYTF,TGTGCCAGCAGCTTGTCGTTGGTCAGGGGAGAAAATGGCTACACCTTC
.,TRBJ2-3,TRBV5-6,.,CASSFTTTRYTQYF,TGTGCCAGCAGCTTTACTACGACTAGATATACGCAGTATTTT
.,TRBJ2-1,TRBV6-5,.,CASSAGGSSYNEQFF,TGTGCCAGCAGTGCCGGGGGTAGCTCCTACAATGAGCAGTTCTTC
TRBD1,TRBJ1-2,TRBV27,.,CASSTGQGARGGYTF,TGTGCCAGCAGTACCGGACAGGGGGCGCGTGGTGGCTACACCTTC
.,TRBJ2-5,TRBV28,.,CASSLIGVETQYF,TGTGCCAGCAGCCTCATAGGGGTAGAGACCCAGTACTTC
.,TRBJ2-2,TRBV11-1,few,CASMSPVPNTGELFF,TGTGCCAGCATGTCTCCGGTCCCGAACACCGGGGAGCTGTTTTTT
.,TRBJ2-7,TRBV6-6,.,CASSYRGAGYEQYF,TGTGCCAGCAGTTATCGGGGGGCGGGCTACGAGCAGTACTTC
TRBD1,TRBJ1-1,TRBV18,.,CASSRVPGQAEAFF,TGTGCCAGCTCCCGCGTCCCGGGACAGGCCGAGGCTTTCTTT
.,TRBJ2-2,TRBV5-1,.,CASRSEANTGELFF,TGCGCCAGCAGGTCGGAGGCGAACACCGGGGAGCTGTTTTTT
.,TRBJ1-2,TRBV28,.,CASRIDGGDYGYTF,TGTGCCAGCAGAATTGACGGAGGTGACTATGGCTACACCTTC
TRBD1,TRBJ1-4,TRBV5-1,few,CASSSGTGSEKLFF,TGCGCCAGCAGCTCCGGGACAGGGAGTGAAAAACTGTTTTTT
TRBD2,TRBJ2-3,TRBV4-2,.,CASSQDFFVTGGLDTQYF,TGTGCCAGCAGCCAAGATTTTTTTGTGACGGGGGGGCTGGATACGCAGTATTTT
.,TRBJ2-7,TRBV7-6,.,CASSFGRGSEQYF,TGTGCCAGCAGCTTTGGCAGGGGTTCCGAGCAGTACTTC
TRBD1,TRBJ2-7,TRBV28,.,CASGPGQGYEQYF,TGTGCCAGCGGGCCGGGACAGGGGTACGAGCAGTACTTC
TRBD1,TRBJ2-5,TRBV6-6,.,CASIDRAQETQYF,TGTGCCAGCATAGACAGGGCGCAAGAGACCCAGTACTTC
.,TRBJ2-2,TRBV27,.,CASSSIKDTWNTGELFF,TGTGCCAGCAGTTCCATTAAGGACACCTGGAACACCGGGGAGCTGTTTTTT
.,TRBJ1-3,TRBV5-1,few,CASSLDTGNTIYF,TGCGCCAGCAGCTTAGACACTGGAAACACCATATATTTT
.,TRBJ2-2,TRBV9,.,CASSAGNTNTGELFF,TGTGCCAGCAGCGCGGGGAACACGAACACCGGGGAGCTGTTTTTT
.,TRBJ1-6,TRBV4-2,.,CASRREELSYNSPLHF,TGTGCCAGCAGGCGGGAGGAACTCTCCTATAATTCACCCCTCCACTTT
TRBD1,TRBJ2-7,TRBV28,.,CASSVQGAREQYF,TGTGCCAGCAGTGTCCAGGGGGCGCGGGAGCAGTACTTC
.,TRBJ1-5,TRBV27,.,CASSLDTSRSTPQHF,TGTGCCAGCAGTTTGGACACCAGTAGATCCACGCCCCAGCATTTT
.,TRBJ2-5,TRBV11-3,few,CASSLDGGSEETQYF,TGTGCCAGCAGCTTAGATGGTGGGAGTGAAGAGACCCAGTACTTC
TRBD1,TRBJ2-7,TRBV6-5,few,CASTTEGQGAREQYF,TGTGCCAGCACCACTGAGGGACAGGGGGCCCGCGAGCAGTACTTC
.,TRBJ2-7,TRBV6-1,.,CASSEYGGREACEQYF,TGTGCCAGCAGTGAATATGGAGGCAGGGAGGCCTGCGAGCAGTACTTC
.,TRBJ2-7,TRBV12-5,once,CASGFSGSYEQYF,TGTGCTAGTGGTTTCTCAGGATCCTACGAGCAGTACTTC
TRBD1,TRBJ2-3,TRBV6-5,.,CASSMTGKEDTQYF,TGTGCCAGCAGCATGACAGGGAAAGAAGATACGCAGTATTTT
.,TRBJ2-7,TRBV7-9,.,CASSLGSGTPYEQYF,TGTGCCAGCAGCTTAGGATCCGGGACTCCCTACGAGCAGTACTTC
.,TRBJ1-1,TRBV2,.,CASSEAHRSTEAFF,TGTGCCAGCAGTGAAGCCCATAGGAGCACTGAAGCTTTCTTT
TRBD2,TRBJ2-7,TRBV11-2,.,CASSVTSGGAPYYEQYF,TGTGCCAGCAGCGTGACTAGCGGGGGGGCCCCCTACTACGAGCAGTACTTC
.,TRBJ2-4,TRBV2,.,CASIRTENIQYF,TGTGCCAGCATTCGGACAGAAAACATTCAGTACTTC
.,TRBJ2-3,TRBV5-1,few,CASSLVQGSTDTQYF,TGCGCCAGCAGCTTGGTACAGGGAAGCACAGATACGCAGTATTTT
.,TRBJ2-7,TRBV10-2,.,CASSGSVSYEQYF,TGCGCCAGCAGCGGTAGCGTCTCCTACGAGCAGTACTTC
.,TRBJ2-7,TRBV28,.,CASSWDNSYEQYF,TGTGCCAGCAGTTGGGACAACTCCTACGAGCAGTACTTC
.,TRBJ1-3,TRBV7-2,once,CASSLAPHSLSGNTIYF,TGTGCCAGCAGCTTAGCGCCTCACAGCCTCTCTGGAAACACCATATATTTT
TRBD2,TRBJ2-2,TRBV7-9,.,CASSSPGLATGELFF,TGTGCCAGCAGCTCTCCGGGACTAGCGACCGGGGAGCTGTTTTTT
.,TRBJ2-3,TRBV7-9,.,CASSSVWGGAADTQYF,TGTGCCAGCAGCTCCGTTTGGGGGGGGGCGGCAGATACGCAGTATTTT